A single sample gave rise to the 9 T cell receptor beta chains below, sequenced in a study of cytomegalovirus exposure and HLA in healthy donors (dated by TCRdb to 2015 to 2018). Library preparation used the immunoSEQ multiplex PCR assay. A mixture of 60 forward primers for TCR Vbeta segments and 13 reverse primers for TCR Jbeta segments was used in the multiplex PCR. TCRdb re-hosts the immuneACCESS table, in-frame sequences only. Its copies lack some clones; in the studies checked, an unresolved V gene accounts for under half of them, and the cause for the rest is not known. The sample yields some 120,000 clones; roughly two thirds were counted once. The leading ten clones occupy about 1.5% of the sample. The sample comprised PBMCs. These receptors were obtained from a man younger than 40 in good health and CMV-seropositive.

The chain joins TRBV7-6 to TRBJ1-1; D may be TRBD1 (6 bases). The V and J ends lost 5 bases and 1 base respectively, with 17 bases between them. Germline-derived CDR1 and CDR2 are SGHVS and FNYEAQ. The length of the CDR3 is 16 residues. CDR3 in amino acids: CASSPRTGTTNTEAFF. CDR3 nucleotides: TGTGCCAGCAGCCCACGGACCGGGACAACGAACACTGAAGCTTTCTTT. The variable domain in full, completed from reference TRBV7-6 and TRBJ1-1, reads GAGVSQSPRYKVTKRGQDVALRCDPISGHVSLYWYRQALGQGPEFLTYFNYEAQQDKSGLPNDRFSAERPEGSISTLTIQRTEQRDSAMYRCASSPRTGTTNTEAFFGQGTRLTVV.

The rearrangement joins TRBV2 to TRBJ2-7; D is perhaps TRBD1 (5 bases). Germline CDR1 and CDR2: SNHLY and FYNNEI. The CDR3 consists of 15 residues. Trimming stripped 0 bases from V and 5 bases from J, with 14 bases between. CDR3 DNA sequence: TGTGCCAGCAGTGAAGCGGTCTGGGGCCTAGACGAGCAGTACTTC. Protein sequence: CASSEAVWGLDEQYF. The whole variable domain, remainder taken from reference TRBV2 and TRBJ2-7, is EPEVTQTPSHQVTQMGQEVILRCVPISNHLYFYWYRQILGQKVEFLVSFYNNEISEKSEIFDDQFSVERPDGSNFTLKIRSTKLEDSAMYFCASSEAVWGLDEQYFGPGTRLTVT.

J is TRBJ2-1 and V is TRBV10-3, with TRBD2 matching 11 bases. CDR1 and CDR2 from the germline V gene are ENHRY and SYGVKD. The length of the CDR3 is 14 residues. V shed 10 bases and J 0 bases; nucleotides not matched to a gene: 2. This CDR3 is CATGTSGSYNEQFF. The CDR3 bases are TGTGCCACTGGGACTAGCGGCTCCTACAATGAGCAGTTCTTC.

In its sample, this clone was seen a few times. This sequence joins TRBV2 and TRBJ2-7; D is unclear. Germline CDR1 and CDR2: SNHLY and FYNNEI. Trimming shortened V by 6 bases and J by 0 bases, and 12 bases separated the two germline ends. This CDR3 contains 14 residues. The CDR3 region has the DNA TGTGCCAGCAGGGCGGCTCTTACCTCCTACGAGCAGTACTTC. It encodes CASRAALTSYEQYF.

This clone was counted between two and nine times. The rearrangement uses TRBV5-6 and TRBJ1-2; maybe TRBD1 (5 bases). Trimming cost V 0 bases and J 8 bases, with 14 bases left between them. CDR1 is SGHDT and CDR2 is YYEEEE in the germline V gene. The CDR3 has 14 residues. CDR3 bases: TGTGCCAGCAGCTTGGAGGCAGGGATTAGGGGCTACACCTTC. Encoded protein: CASSLEAGIRGYTF.

The gene calls are TRBV2 and TRBJ1-2; 11 positions agree with TRBD1. Losses at the gene ends were 6 bases for V and 3 bases for J; bases not matched to a gene: 3. Germline V gene data show CDR1 as SNHLY and CDR2 as FYNNEI. CDR3 length equals 14 residues. The CDR3 region is CASRVGQGDYGYTF. CDR3 in DNA: TGTGCCAGCAGGGTGGGACAGGGGGACTATGGCTACACCTTC.

The CDR3 here is CASSLGLVRGNEQFF. For the CDR3, the DNA is TGCGCCAGCAGCCTGGGACTAGTTCGGGGCAATGAGCAGTTCTTC. The chain links TRBV5-1 to TRBJ2-1; 8 bases map to TRBD2. With V trimmed by 4 bases and J by 6 bases, 9 bases remained unmatched. Germline values: CDR1 SGHRS, CDR2 YFSETQ. This CDR3 contains 15 residues.

The rearrangement uses TRBV13 and TRBJ2-7; D is perhaps TRBD1 (5 bases). V gave up 0 bases and J gave up 2 bases, with 8 bases separating them. Germline CDR1 is PRHDT and CDR2 is FYEKMQ (reference sequence). The CDR3 sequence is 14 residues long. The CDR3: CASSLGDIPYEQYF. DNA for the CDR3: TGTGCCAGCAGCTTAGGGGACATTCCCTACGAGCAGTACTTC.

The chain combines TRBV2 with TRBJ2-7, with D possibly matching TRBD2 (5 bases). Trimming removed 10 bases at V and 3 bases at J, with 16 bases between. The CDR3 spans 13 residues. From germline, CDR1 is SNHLY and CDR2 FYNNEI. In nucleotides, the CDR3 is TGTGCCACTGAGGGCAGTGAAAACTACGAGCAGTACTTC. Its translation: CATEGSENYEQYF. Combining the CDR3 with reference TRBV2 and TRBJ2-7 gives the whole variable domain EPEVTQTPSHQVTQMGQEVILRCVPISNHLYFYWYRQILGQKVEFLVSFYNNEISEKSEIFDDQFSVERPDGSNFTLKIRSTKLEDSAMYFCATEGSENYEQYFGPGTRLTVT.